A selection of T cell receptor beta chains follows, all from one sample in a study of T cell repertoires in cytomegalovirus infection. In TCRdb, the reads were re-called with MiXCR into one record per CDR3 protein. Of some 300,000 distinct CDR3 sequences in the sample, 15% to 20% were seen once. Sample: PBMCs. All receptors derive from a human donor in good health (CMV status not recorded). Some clones in this sample may be carry-over from other donors' samples. Both conserved end residues are part of each CDR3. A D gene is named only where the DNA matches it firmly. Part of the rows lack a size; the others show once, few, many or a class for expanded clones.

j_gene: TRBJ2-7; d_gene: TRBD1; v_gene: TRBV28; abundance: many; CDR3nt: TGTGCCAGCAGCTACGGGGACAGTACATCCTACGAGCAGTACTTC; CDR3aa: CASSYGDSTSYEQYF
j_gene: TRBJ1-5; d_gene: .; v_gene: TRBV28; abundance: once; CDR3nt: TGTGCCAGCAGTCTAGGAGCTCACTATAGCAATCAGCCCCAGCATTTT; CDR3aa: CASSLGAHYSNQPQHF
j_gene: TRBJ1-5; d_gene: .; v_gene: TRBV7-2; abundance: .; CDR3nt: TGTGCCAGCAGCTTAGGGCTGGGACCCCAGCATTTT; CDR3aa: CASSLGLGPQHF
j_gene: TRBJ1-2; d_gene: .; v_gene: TRBV12-3/TRBV12-4; abundance: .; CDR3nt: TGTGCCAGCAGTTCGGCGGTGGGGGGCTACACCTTC; CDR3aa: CASSSAVGGYTF
j_gene: TRBJ2-2; d_gene: TRBD1; v_gene: TRBV4-2; abundance: many; CDR3nt: TGTGCCAGCAGCCGCATACAGGGGCTCTCGAACACCGGGGAGCTGTTTTTT; CDR3aa: CASSRIQGLSNTGELFF
j_gene: TRBJ1-5; d_gene: TRBD1; v_gene: TRBV2; abundance: few; CDR3nt: TGTGCCAGCAGCGGGTCAGACAGGGCCCAGCCCCAGCATTTT; CDR3aa: CASSGSDRAQPQHF
j_gene: TRBJ2-1; d_gene: TRBD2; v_gene: TRBV20-1; abundance: .; CDR3nt: TGCAGTGCTAGAGCCCTGTTTAGCGGGGGCACCTACAATGAGCAGTTCTTC; CDR3aa: CSARALFSGGTYNEQFF
j_gene: TRBJ1-2; d_gene: TRBD1; v_gene: TRBV6-5; abundance: few; CDR3nt: TGTGCCAGCAAACAAACAGGGGCTGGCTACACCTTC; CDR3aa: CASKQTGAGYTF
j_gene: TRBJ1-1; d_gene: .; v_gene: TRBV28; abundance: few; CDR3nt: TGTGCCAGCAGTTTAAGTCCCCCTGCTGAAGCTTTCTTT; CDR3aa: CASSLSPPAEAFF
j_gene: TRBJ2-1; d_gene: .; v_gene: TRBV6-6; abundance: .; CDR3nt: TGTGCCAGCAGTTACACGGGGGGCGAGCAGTTCTTC; CDR3aa: CASSYTGGEQFF
j_gene: TRBJ2-3; d_gene: .; v_gene: TRBV12-3/TRBV12-4; abundance: once; CDR3nt: TGTGCCAGCAGCCGTACGACCGAGGATACGCAGTATTTT; CDR3aa: CASSRTTEDTQYF
j_gene: TRBJ2-7; d_gene: .; v_gene: TRBV7-8; abundance: .; CDR3nt: TGTGCCAGCAGCTTCGCGGGGGCTGGGTACGAGCAGTACTTC; CDR3aa: CASSFAGAGYEQYF
j_gene: TRBJ2-5; d_gene: TRBD1; v_gene: TRBV6-1; abundance: many; CDR3nt: TGTGCCAGCAGATCTCCGGGACAGGAGACCCAGTACTTC; CDR3aa: CASRSPGQETQYF
j_gene: TRBJ2-3; d_gene: TRBD2; v_gene: TRBV6-6; abundance: .; CDR3nt: TGTGCCAGCAGTCCGTGGCGGGGGGCCCAAGATACGCAGTATTTT; CDR3aa: CASSPWRGAQDTQYF
j_gene: TRBJ2-1; d_gene: TRBD1; v_gene: TRBV24-1; abundance: .; CDR3nt: TGTGCCACCAGTGATTTCTCGGGACAGGGAAACAATGAGCAGTTCTTC; CDR3aa: CATSDFSGQGNNEQFF
j_gene: TRBJ2-2; d_gene: .; v_gene: TRBV24-1; abundance: .; CDR3nt: TGTGCCACCAGGGATCGACATAACACCGGGGAGCTGTTTTTT; CDR3aa: CATRDRHNTGELFF
j_gene: TRBJ1-5; d_gene: .; v_gene: TRBV19; abundance: few; CDR3nt: TGTGCCAGCCGATCCTTGGCGGACTATCAGCCCCAGCATTTT; CDR3aa: CASRSLADYQPQHF
j_gene: TRBJ1-1; d_gene: .; v_gene: TRBV7-2; abundance: many; CDR3nt: TGTGCCAGCAGCTCCCGCTGGAGCACTGAAGCTTTCTTT; CDR3aa: CASSSRWSTEAFF
j_gene: TRBJ2-3; d_gene: .; v_gene: TRBV2; abundance: few; CDR3nt: TGTGCCAGCAGTGACGGTAATAGCACAGATACGCAGTATTTT; CDR3aa: CASSDGNSTDTQYF
j_gene: TRBJ1-4; d_gene: .; v_gene: TRBV20-1; abundance: few; CDR3nt: TGCAGTGCTAGAGATTTGGGGTGGAGCCAGGAAAAACTGTTTTTT; CDR3aa: CSARDLGWSQEKLFF
j_gene: TRBJ2-1; d_gene: TRBD1; v_gene: TRBV28; abundance: many; CDR3nt: TGTGCCAGCTTTACCCCGGACAGGGACTACAATGAGCAGTTCTTC; CDR3aa: CASFTPDRDYNEQFF
j_gene: TRBJ2-1; d_gene: TRBD1; v_gene: TRBV28; abundance: few; CDR3nt: TGTGCCAGCACTACCGACAGACAGGGTTCCTACAATGAGCAGTTCTTC; CDR3aa: CASTTDRQGSYNEQFF
j_gene: TRBJ2-1; d_gene: .; v_gene: TRBV7-9; abundance: many; CDR3nt: TGTGCCAGCAATCCCCTAGGCGGGTCTGCCCCCCATAACAACAATGAGCAGTTCTTC; CDR3aa: CASNPLGGSAPHNNNEQFF
j_gene: TRBJ2-5; d_gene: TRBD1; v_gene: TRBV27; abundance: few; CDR3nt: TGTGCCAGCAGTTCGTGGGACAGCAAAGAGACCCAGTACTTC; CDR3aa: CASSSWDSKETQYF
j_gene: TRBJ1-6; d_gene: TRBD1; v_gene: TRBV10-3; abundance: .; CDR3nt: TGTGCCATCAGAGCCAGGGGGCTTCAATCACCCCTCCACTTT; CDR3aa: CAIRARGLQSPLHF
j_gene: TRBJ1-2; d_gene: .; v_gene: TRBV7-2; abundance: many; CDR3nt: TGTGCCAGCAGCTTAGTCAGTTATGGCTACACCTTC; CDR3aa: CASSLVSYGYTF
j_gene: TRBJ1-5; d_gene: .; v_gene: TRBV7-8; abundance: .; CDR3nt: TGTGCCAGCAGAGAACAGGCCGATAGCAATCAGCCCCAGCATTTT; CDR3aa: CASREQADSNQPQHF